The entry that follows covers one TCR beta chain sequence. This specimen belongs to a study of technical replicates of blood from a few donors. Using immunoSEQ multiplex PCR, the repertoire was profiled, and TCRdb retains in-frame clones only, with some absent. This repertoire shows tens of thousands of clones, roughly 86% found once; its top ten account for about 5%. The CDR3 covers 14 residues. Trimming left V 1 base short and J 3 bases short, with 9 bases between. Germline CDR1 is SGHVS and CDR2 is FQNEAQ. This chain uses TRBV7-8 with TRBJ1-1; D uncertain. Source material: PBMCs. The source is a human donor in good health. Some clones in this sample may be carry-over from other donors' samples. CDR3 residues: CASSLVRRYTEAFF. The CDR3 region has the DNA TGTGCCAGCAGCTTAGTTCGCAGATACACTGAAGCTTTCTTT.